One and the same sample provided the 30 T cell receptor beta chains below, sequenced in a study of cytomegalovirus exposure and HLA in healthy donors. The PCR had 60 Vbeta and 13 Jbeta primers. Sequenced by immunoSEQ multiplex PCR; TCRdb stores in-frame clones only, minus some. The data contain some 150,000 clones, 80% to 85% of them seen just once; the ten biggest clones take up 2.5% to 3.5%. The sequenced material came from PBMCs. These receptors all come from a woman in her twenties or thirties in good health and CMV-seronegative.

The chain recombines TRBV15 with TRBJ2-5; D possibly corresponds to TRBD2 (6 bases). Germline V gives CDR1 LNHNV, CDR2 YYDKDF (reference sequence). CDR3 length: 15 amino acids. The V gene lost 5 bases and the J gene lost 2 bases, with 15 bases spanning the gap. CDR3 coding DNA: TGTGCCACCAGCGGATACCGGGACTTACAAGAGACCCAGTACTTC. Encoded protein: CATSGYRDLQETQYF.

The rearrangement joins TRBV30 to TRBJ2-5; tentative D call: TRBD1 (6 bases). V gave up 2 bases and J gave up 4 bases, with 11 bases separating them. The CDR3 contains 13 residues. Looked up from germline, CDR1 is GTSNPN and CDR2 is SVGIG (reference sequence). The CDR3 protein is CAWSFGRGETQYF. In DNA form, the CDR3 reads TGTGCCTGGAGTTTTGGCAGGGGAGAGACCCAGTACTTC.

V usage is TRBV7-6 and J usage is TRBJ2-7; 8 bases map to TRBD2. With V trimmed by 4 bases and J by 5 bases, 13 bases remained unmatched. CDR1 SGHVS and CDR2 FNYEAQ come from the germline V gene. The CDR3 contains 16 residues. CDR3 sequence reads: CASSSPIGGAGNEQYF. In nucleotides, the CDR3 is TGTGCCAGCAGCTCCCCAATCGGGGGGGCTGGGAACGAGCAGTACTTC.

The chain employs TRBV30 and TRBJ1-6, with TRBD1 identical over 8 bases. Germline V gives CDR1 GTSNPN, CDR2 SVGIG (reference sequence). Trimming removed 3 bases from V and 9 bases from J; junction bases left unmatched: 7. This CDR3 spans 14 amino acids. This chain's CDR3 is CAWRLTGETSPLHF. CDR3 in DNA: TGTGCCTGGAGGCTGACAGGGGAAACTTCACCCCTCCACTTT.

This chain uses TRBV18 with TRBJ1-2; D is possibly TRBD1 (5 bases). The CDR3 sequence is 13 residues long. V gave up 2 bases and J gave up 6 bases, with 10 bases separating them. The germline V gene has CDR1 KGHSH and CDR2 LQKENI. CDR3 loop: CASSPGTDNGYTF. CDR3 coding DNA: TGTGCCAGCTCACCAGGAACGGACAATGGCTACACCTTC.

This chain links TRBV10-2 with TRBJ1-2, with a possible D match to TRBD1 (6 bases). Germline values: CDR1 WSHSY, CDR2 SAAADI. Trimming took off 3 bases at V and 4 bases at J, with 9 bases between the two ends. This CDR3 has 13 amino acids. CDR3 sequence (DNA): TGCGCCAGCAGTGACAGGGGCACCTATGGCTACACCTTC. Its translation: CASSDRGTYGYTF.

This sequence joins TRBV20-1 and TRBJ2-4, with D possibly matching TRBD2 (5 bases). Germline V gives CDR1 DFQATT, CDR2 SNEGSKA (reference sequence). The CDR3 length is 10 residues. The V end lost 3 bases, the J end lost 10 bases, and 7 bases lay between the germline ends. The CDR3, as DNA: TGCAGTGCTAGCGAGCGGATTCAGTACTTC. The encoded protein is CSASERIQYF.

The CDR3 sequence: CASSLAGLAALEQYF. The CDR3 DNA follows: TGTGCCAGCAGTTTAGCAGGACTAGCGGCGCTCGAGCAGTACTTC. The chain joins TRBV27 to TRBJ2-7, with 10 bases aligning to TRBD2. Trimming removed 2 bases from V and 6 bases from J; junction bases left unmatched: 7. This CDR3 is 15 amino acids long. Germline lookup yields CDR1 MNHEY and CDR2 SMNVEV (reference sequence).

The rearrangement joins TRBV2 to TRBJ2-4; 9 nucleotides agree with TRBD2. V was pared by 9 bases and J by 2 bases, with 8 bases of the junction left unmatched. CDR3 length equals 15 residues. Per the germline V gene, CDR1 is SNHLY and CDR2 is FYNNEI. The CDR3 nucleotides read TGTGCCAGTCTCATTAGCGGGAGTACCAAAAACATTCAGTACTTC. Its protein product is CASLISGSTKNIQYF.

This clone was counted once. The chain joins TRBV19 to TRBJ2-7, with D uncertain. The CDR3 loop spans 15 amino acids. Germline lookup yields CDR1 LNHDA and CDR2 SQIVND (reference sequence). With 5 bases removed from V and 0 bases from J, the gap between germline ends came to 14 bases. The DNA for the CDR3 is TGTGCCAGTAGTGAACCGATAGGCGGCTCCTACGAGCAGTACTTC. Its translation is CASSEPIGGSYEQYF.

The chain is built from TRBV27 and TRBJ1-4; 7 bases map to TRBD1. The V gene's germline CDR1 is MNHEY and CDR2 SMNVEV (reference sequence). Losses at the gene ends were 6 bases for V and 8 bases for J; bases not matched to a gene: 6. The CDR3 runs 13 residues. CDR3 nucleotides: TGTGCCAGCAGCACAGGGGTGAGGGAAAAACTGTTTTTT. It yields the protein CASSTGVREKLFF.

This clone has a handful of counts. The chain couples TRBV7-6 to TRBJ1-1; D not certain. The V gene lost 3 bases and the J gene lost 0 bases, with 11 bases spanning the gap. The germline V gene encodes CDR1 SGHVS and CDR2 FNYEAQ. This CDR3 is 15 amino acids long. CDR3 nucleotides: TGTGCCAGCAGCTTGCCAGCAGCGATGAACACTGAAGCTTTCTTT. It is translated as CASSLPAAMNTEAFF.

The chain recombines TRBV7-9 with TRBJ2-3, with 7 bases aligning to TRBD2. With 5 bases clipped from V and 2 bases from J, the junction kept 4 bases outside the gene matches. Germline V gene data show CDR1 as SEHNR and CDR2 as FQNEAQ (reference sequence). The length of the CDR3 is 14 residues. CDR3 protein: CASSPGTNTDTQYF. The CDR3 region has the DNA TGTGCCAGCAGCCCCGGGACTAACACAGATACGCAGTATTTT.

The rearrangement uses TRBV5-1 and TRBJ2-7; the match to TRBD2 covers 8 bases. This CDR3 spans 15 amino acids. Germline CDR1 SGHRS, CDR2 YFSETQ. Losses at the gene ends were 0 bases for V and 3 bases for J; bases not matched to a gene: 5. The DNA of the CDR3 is TGCGCCAGCAGCTTGGTCGCTAGCGGGCTCTACGAGCAGTACTTC. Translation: CASSLVASGLYEQYF.

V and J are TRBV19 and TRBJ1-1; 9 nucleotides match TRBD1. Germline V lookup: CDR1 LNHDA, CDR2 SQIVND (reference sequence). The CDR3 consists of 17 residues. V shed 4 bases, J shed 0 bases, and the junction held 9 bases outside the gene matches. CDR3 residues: CASSRWTGEIMNTEAFF. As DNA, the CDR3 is TGTGCCAGTAGTAGATGGACAGGGGAGATAATGAACACTGAAGCTTTCTTT.

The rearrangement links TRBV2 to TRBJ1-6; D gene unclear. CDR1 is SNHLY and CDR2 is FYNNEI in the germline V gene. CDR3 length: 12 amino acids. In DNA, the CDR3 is TGTGCTGACCGAGGGAGTAATTCACCCCTCCACTTT. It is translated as CADRGSNSPLHF.

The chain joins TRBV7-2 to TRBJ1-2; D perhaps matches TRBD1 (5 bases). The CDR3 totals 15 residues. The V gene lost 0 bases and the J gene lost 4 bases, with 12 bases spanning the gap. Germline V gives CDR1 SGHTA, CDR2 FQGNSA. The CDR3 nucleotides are TGTGCCAGCAGCTTAGCGTCTCACCAGGGCTATGGCTACACCTTC. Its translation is CASSLASHQGYGYTF. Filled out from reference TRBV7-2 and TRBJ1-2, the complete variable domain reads GAGVSQSPSNKVTEKGKDVELRCDPISGHTALYWYRQSLGQGLEFLIYFQGNSAPDKSGLPSDRFSAERTGGSVSTLTIQRTQQEDSAVYLCASSLASHQGYGYTFGSGTRLTVV.

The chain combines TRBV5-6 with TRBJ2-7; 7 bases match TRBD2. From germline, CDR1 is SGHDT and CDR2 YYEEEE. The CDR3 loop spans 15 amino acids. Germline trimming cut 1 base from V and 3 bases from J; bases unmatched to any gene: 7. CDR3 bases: TGTGCCAGCAGCTTGTGGGGACGGGAGGACTACGAGCAGTACTTC. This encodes CASSLWGREDYEQYF.

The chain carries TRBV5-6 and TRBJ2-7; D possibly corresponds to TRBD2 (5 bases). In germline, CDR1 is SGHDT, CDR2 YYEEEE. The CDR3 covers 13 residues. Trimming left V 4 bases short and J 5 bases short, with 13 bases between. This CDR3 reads CASSRSTRDEQYF. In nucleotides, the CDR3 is TGTGCCAGCAGCCGATCAACTAGAGACGAGCAGTACTTC.

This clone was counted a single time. The CDR3 DNA sequence: TGTGCCTGGGTGAGGACAGGGGGCACCGGGGAGCTGTTTTTT. Amino acids: CAWVRTGGTGELFF. The V call is TRBV30, the J call TRBJ2-2; 10 nucleotides match TRBD1. The J segment lost 4 bases and the V segment lost 5 bases, leaving 4 bases of the junction unmatched. Per the germline V gene, CDR1 is GTSNPN and CDR2 is SVGIG (reference sequence). There are 14 residues in the CDR3.

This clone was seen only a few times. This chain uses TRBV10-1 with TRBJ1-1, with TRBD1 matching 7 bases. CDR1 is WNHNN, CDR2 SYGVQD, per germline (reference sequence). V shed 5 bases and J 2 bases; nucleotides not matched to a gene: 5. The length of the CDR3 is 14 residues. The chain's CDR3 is CASSRDRFNTEAFF. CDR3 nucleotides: TGCGCCAGCAGTCGGGACAGATTTAACACTGAAGCTTTCTTT.

The CDR3 here is CASSEVANEQYF. The CDR3 region has the DNA TGTGCCAGCAGTGAAGTTGCGAACGAGCAGTACTTC. The gene calls are TRBV2 and TRBJ2-7; no firm D call. Germline V gives CDR1 SNHLY, CDR2 FYNNEI. The CDR3 is 12 residues long. The V end lost 1 base, the J end lost 5 bases, and 6 bases lay between the germline ends. Combining the CDR3 with reference TRBV2 and TRBJ2-7 gives the whole variable domain EPEVTQTPSHQVTQMGQEVILRCVPISNHLYFYWYRQILGQKVEFLVSFYNNEISEKSEIFDDQFSVERPDGSNFTLKIRSTKLEDSAMYFCASSEVANEQYFGPGTRLTVT.

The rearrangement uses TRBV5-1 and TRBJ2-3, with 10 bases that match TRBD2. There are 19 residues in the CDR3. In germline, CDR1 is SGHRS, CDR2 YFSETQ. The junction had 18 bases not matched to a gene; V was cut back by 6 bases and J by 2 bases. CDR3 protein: CASTRGAGASGSNTDTQYF. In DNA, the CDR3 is TGCGCCAGCACCCGGGGGGCTGGGGCTAGCGGGAGCAACACAGATACGCAGTATTTT.

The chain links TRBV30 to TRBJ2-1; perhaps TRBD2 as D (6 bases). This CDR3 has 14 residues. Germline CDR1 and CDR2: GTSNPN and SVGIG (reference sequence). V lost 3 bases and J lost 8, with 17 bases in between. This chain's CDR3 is CAWSPGLLSDEQFF. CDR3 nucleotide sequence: TGTGCCTGGAGCCCGGGACTGCTCTCCGATGAGCAGTTCTTC.

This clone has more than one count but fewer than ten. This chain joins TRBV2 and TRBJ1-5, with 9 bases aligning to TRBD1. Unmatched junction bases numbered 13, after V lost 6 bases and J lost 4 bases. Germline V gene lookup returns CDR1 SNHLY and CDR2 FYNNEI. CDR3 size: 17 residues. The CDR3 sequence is CASRVRGQGASNQPQHF. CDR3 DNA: TGTGCCAGCAGGGTACGGGGACAGGGCGCCTCAAATCAGCCCCAGCATTTT.

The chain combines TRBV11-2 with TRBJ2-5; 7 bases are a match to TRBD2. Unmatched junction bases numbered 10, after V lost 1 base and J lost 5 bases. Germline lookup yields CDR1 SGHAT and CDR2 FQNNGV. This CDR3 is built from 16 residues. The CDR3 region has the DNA TGTGCCAGCAGCTTAGTCGAGGGCCACGGGAGGGAGACCCAGTACTTC. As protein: CASSLVEGHGRETQYF.

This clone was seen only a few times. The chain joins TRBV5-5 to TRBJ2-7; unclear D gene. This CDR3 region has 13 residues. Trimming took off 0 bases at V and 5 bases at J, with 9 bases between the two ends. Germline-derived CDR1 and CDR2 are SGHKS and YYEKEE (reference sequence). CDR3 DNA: TGTGCCAGCAGCTTGGCGAAGAGGAACGAGCAGTACTTC. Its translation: CASSLAKRNEQYF.

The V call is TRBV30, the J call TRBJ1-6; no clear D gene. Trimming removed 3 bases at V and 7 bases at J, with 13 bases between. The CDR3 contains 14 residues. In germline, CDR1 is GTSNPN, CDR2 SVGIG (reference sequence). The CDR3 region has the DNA TGTGCCTGGAGGGACGTGGGCGGGAATTCACCCCTCCACTTT. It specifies CAWRDVGGNSPLHF.

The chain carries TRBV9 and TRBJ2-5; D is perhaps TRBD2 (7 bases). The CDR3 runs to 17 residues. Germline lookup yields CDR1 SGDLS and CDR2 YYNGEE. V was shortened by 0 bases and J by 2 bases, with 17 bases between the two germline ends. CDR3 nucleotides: TGTGCCAGCAGCGTAGGTTCCTCGGGGGGCCGACAAGAGACCCAGTACTTC. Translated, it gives CASSVGSSGGRQETQYF.

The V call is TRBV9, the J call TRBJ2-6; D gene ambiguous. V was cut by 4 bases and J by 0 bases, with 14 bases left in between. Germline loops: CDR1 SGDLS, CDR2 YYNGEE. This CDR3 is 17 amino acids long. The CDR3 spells CASSPSGGNSGANVLTF. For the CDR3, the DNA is TGTGCCAGCAGCCCCTCCGGCGGAAACTCTGGGGCCAACGTCCTGACTTTC.